The 16 T cell receptor beta chains given below trace back to one sample, sequenced in a study of cytomegalovirus exposure and HLA in healthy donors. PCR primers comprised 60 Vbeta and 13 Jbeta primers. Method: immunoSEQ multiplex PCR; TCRdb's copy keeps in-frame clones and lacks some. The table has about 130,000 clones, about four fifths seen once; the top ten hold roughly 3.7%. Sequencing was done on a sample of PBMCs. These receptor sequences come from a woman between 40 and 55 years old in good health and CMV-seropositive.

This CDR3 is CASGLAQGSYEQYF. The CDR3 DNA follows: TGTGCTAGTGGTTTGGCACAGGGAAGCTACGAGCAGTACTTC. The chain employs TRBV12-5 and TRBJ2-7; TRBD1 is a possible D gene (6 bases). Trimming stripped 1 base from V and 3 bases from J, with 10 bases between. Germline V lookup: CDR1 LGHNT, CDR2 FRNRAP. The CDR3 covers 14 residues.

This chain uses TRBV7-6 with TRBJ2-3; 8 positions agree with TRBD1. The CDR3 has 15 residues. Germline values: CDR1 SGHVS, CDR2 FNYEAQ. The trim removed 4 bases at V and 1 base at J, leaving 4 bases unmatched. The CDR3 protein is CASSSTTGGTDTQYF. CDR3 nucleotides: TGTGCCAGCAGCTCAACGACAGGGGGCACAGATACGCAGTATTTT.

The V and J genes are TRBV30 and TRBJ2-1, with unresolved D. Trimming left V 6 bases short and J 3 bases short, with 6 bases between. Germline CDR1 GTSNPN, CDR2 SVGIG (reference sequence). CDR3 length equals 11 residues. The CDR3 DNA sequence: TGTGCCTGTCTTAACTACAATGAGCAGTTCTTC. Translating it yields CACLNYNEQFF.

The rearrangement uses TRBV9 and TRBJ2-5, with D possibly being TRBD1 (5 bases). Trimming removed 3 bases from V and 1 base from J, with 10 bases in between. The CDR3 has 14 residues. Germline-derived CDR1 and CDR2 are SGDLS and YYNGEE. The CDR3 region is CASSAVDSQETQYF. As DNA, the CDR3 is TGTGCCAGCAGCGCGGTCGACAGCCAAGAGACCCAGTACTTC.

V and J are TRBV2 and TRBJ2-3; 11 bases align to TRBD1. From germline, CDR1 is SNHLY and CDR2 FYNNEI. The CDR3 extends over 15 amino acids. V was pared by 11 bases and J by 3 bases, with 10 bases of the junction left unmatched. DNA of the CDR3: TGTGCCTCCCAGGGACAGGGGGGGGGTACAGATACGCAGTATTTT. Translating gives CASQGQGGGTDTQYF.

V and J are TRBV5-5 and TRBJ2-2, with TRBD2 matching 8 bases. J lost 6 bases, V lost 0 bases, and 4 bases had no gene match. CDR1 is SGHKS, CDR2 YYEKEE, per germline (reference sequence). There are 15 residues in the CDR3. The CDR3 region has the DNA TGTGCCAGCAGCTTGGGAAGCGGGAGTGCCGGGGAGCTGTTTTTT. Translation: CASSLGSGSAGELFF.

J is TRBJ2-1 and V is TRBV4-3; 7 positions agree with TRBD2. This CDR3 is 12 amino acids long. Trimming removed 4 bases from V and 10 bases from J; junction bases left unmatched: 4. Germline V gene lookup returns CDR1 LGHNA and CDR2 YSLEER. The CDR3 nucleotides are TGCGCCAGCAGCCTTACAGCGGGGGAGCAGTTCTTC. This codes for CASSLTAGEQFF.

The chain recombines TRBV5-1 with TRBJ1-2; D possibly corresponds to TRBD1 (6 bases). From germline, CDR1 is SGHRS and CDR2 YFSETQ. CDR3 size: 13 residues. V lost 3 bases and J lost 6, with 12 bases in between. The CDR3 sequence is CASSSQGDDGYTF. The CDR3, as DNA: TGCGCCAGCAGCTCACAGGGAGACGATGGCTACACCTTC. The full variable domain, in which reference TRBV5-1 and TRBJ1-2 provide the parts outside the CDR3, is KAGVTQTPRYLIKTRGQQVTLSCSPISGHRSVSWYQQTPGQGLQFLFEYFSETQRNKGNFPGRFSGRQFSNSRSEMNVSTLELGDSALYLCASSSQGDDGYTFGSGTRLTVV.

The chain has TRBV6-5 and TRBJ2-1, with 9 nucleotides matching TRBD1. Germline lookup yields CDR1 MNHEY and CDR2 SVGAGI. The CDR3 runs to 15 residues. V lost 5 bases, J lost 1 base, and 3 bases stayed unmatched. CDR3 loop: CASSAGQGSYNEQFF. In nucleotides, the CDR3 is TGTGCCAGCAGTGCGGGACAGGGATCCTACAATGAGCAGTTCTTC.

This clone was seen just once. J is TRBJ2-7 and V is TRBV29-1; D may be TRBD1 (6 bases). The V gene lost 8 bases and the J gene lost 7 bases, with 21 bases spanning the gap. The CDR3 totals 13 residues. Looked up from germline, CDR1 is SQVTM and CDR2 is ANQGSEA. CDR3 bases: TGCAGCTTACCGACAGGTGGCAGCGCGGAGCAGTACTTC. This encodes CSLPTGGSAEQYF.

The genes are TRBV2 and TRBJ2-5, with D unresolved. Germline CDR1 SNHLY, CDR2 FYNNEI. The V end was cut by 6 bases, the J end by 5 bases, with 7 bases between. This CDR3 spans 11 amino acids. The CDR3 region has the DNA TGTGCCAGCAGCATAGTGGAGACCCAGTACTTC. This encodes CASSIVETQYF.

The chain couples TRBV19 to TRBJ2-7, with 12 bases identical to TRBD2. Trimming cost V 6 bases and J 0 bases; bases outside gene matches: 0. The germline V gene has CDR1 LNHDA and CDR2 SQIVND (reference sequence). The CDR3 contains 14 residues. This CDR3 is CASRTSGSSYEQYF. CDR3 coding DNA: TGTGCCAGTAGGACTAGCGGGAGCTCCTACGAGCAGTACTTC. The whole variable domain, filled in from reference TRBV19 and TRBJ2-7, reads DGGITQSPKYLFRKEGQNVTLSCEQNLNHDAMYWYRQDPGQGLRLIYYSQIVNDFQKGDIAEGYSVSREKKESFPLTVTSAQKNPTAFYLCASRTSGSSYEQYFGPGTRLTVT.

The chain links TRBV7-8 to TRBJ2-7; 10 nucleotides match TRBD2. J lost 7 bases, V lost 4 bases, and 7 bases had no gene match. The CDR3 is 14 amino acids. Germline lookup yields CDR1 SGHVS and CDR2 FQNEAQ. The DNA for the CDR3 is TGTGCCAGCAGCTCAGCGGGAGGGACGTGTGAGCAGTACTTC. This translates into CASSSAGGTCEQYF.

Concerning this clone: Other DNA sequences from this sample encode an identical CDR3 as well. This chain joins TRBV9 and TRBJ2-1, with 11 bases aligning to TRBD2. The CDR3 length is 15 residues. Germline lookup yields CDR1 SGDLS and CDR2 YYNGEE. V was clipped by 3 bases and J by 3 bases; unmatched bases: 2. Written as DNA, the CDR3 is TGTGCCAGCAGCGCAGGGACTAGCGGCTACAATGAGCAGTTCTTC. Its translation is CASSAGTSGYNEQFF.

The chain has TRBV30 and TRBJ2-7, with a possible D match to TRBD1 (5 bases). V was trimmed by 0 bases and J by 2 bases, leaving 14 bases between them. Germline CDR1 is GTSNPN and CDR2 is SVGIG (reference sequence). The CDR3 consists of 15 residues. The CDR3 sequence is CAWSVTSGYPYEQYF. The CDR3 DNA is TGTGCCTGGAGTGTGACTTCAGGGTACCCCTACGAGCAGTACTTC.

This chain joins TRBV5-8 and TRBJ2-7; no definite D call. This CDR3 is built from 14 residues. With 4 bases removed from V and 2 bases from J, the gap between germline ends came to 13 bases. Looked up from germline, CDR1 is SGHTS and CDR2 is YDEGEE. CDR3 sequence (DNA): TGTGCCAGCAGCCCAAACGCGGTGACCTACGAGCAGTACTTC. Translation: CASSPNAVTYEQYF.